These 24 T cell receptor beta chains were all obtained from the same sample, sequenced in a study of vaccination and CD4 T cells after COVID-19. Indicated treatment: roughly 10-day PBMC culture with coronavirus spike peptide pools or control peptides (ViraFEST assay). Sequence data for DNA of cultured CD4+ T cells were generated by the Oncomine TCR Beta short-read assay. TCRdb reanalysed the PCR reads using MiXCR and keeps one entry per CDR3 protein. The sample comprises 7,500 to 9,500 distinct CDR3 sequences, 64% of which are singletons, and almost 35% rests with the top ten. These receptors' antigens are unknown. Sample: CD4+ T cells from blood, cultured in vitro. All receptors derive from a human donor who had recovered from COVID-19.

This chain joins TRBV6-5 and TRBJ1-2; D gene unclear. CDR1 and CDR2 (germline): MNHEY, SVGAGI. The V end lost 0 bases, the J end lost 2 bases, and 19 bases lay between the germline ends. This CDR3 spans 18 amino acids. CDR3 nucleotide sequence: TGTGCCAGCAGTTACTCAGCGATAAGCAGCTCGTTGAACTATGGCTACACCTTC. Protein sequence: CASSYSAISSSLNYGYTF.

The table lists this clonotype with a few counts. The DNA of the CDR3 is TGTGCCATCAGGCAAAGAGGGGATAATTCACCCCTCCACTTT. This translates into CAIRQRGDNSPLHF. The chain uses TRBV10-3 and TRBJ1-6, with D possibly matching TRBD1 (5 bases). CDR3 size: 14 residues. Per germline, CDR1 ENHRY and CDR2 SYGVKD. V was clipped by 6 bases and J by 5 bases, with 11 bases between them.

This clonotype has a handful of counts. V gene TRBV27 combines with J gene TRBJ1-2; TRBD1 is a possible D gene (6 bases). The ends were cut back, 5 bases at V and 4 bases at J, with 20 bases in the middle. Germline CDR1 MNHEY, CDR2 SMNVEV (reference sequence). CDR3 length: 16 amino acids. CDR3 coding DNA: TGTGCCAGCAGTCCCCACCTGGACAGTTTGAGCTATGGCTACACCTTC. Protein: CASSPHLDSLSYGYTF.

The gene calls are TRBV20-1 and TRBJ1-1, with D perhaps TRBD1 (5 bases). The CDR3 runs to 15 residues. V was clipped by 0 bases and J by 8 bases, with 19 bases between them. Per the germline V gene, CDR1 is DFQATT and CDR2 is SNEGSKA (reference sequence). The CDR3 sequence is CSARDRRGLNREAFF. The CDR3 nucleotides read TGCAGTGCTAGAGATCGCCGGGGCCTGAACAGGGAAGCTTTCTTT.

This chain links TRBV7-9 with TRBJ1-1; 9 bases map to TRBD1. V lost 5 bases to trimming and J lost 11 bases; unmatched junction nucleotides: 6. The length of the CDR3 is 12 residues. The germline CDR1 and CDR2 sequences are SEHNR and FQNEAQ (reference sequence). CDR3 DNA: TGTGCCAGCAGCGAGGGACAGGGCTTGGCTTTCTTT. It translates to CASSEGQGLAFF.

The CDR3 DNA follows: TGCAGTGCTAGGGGACTAGCTAGCGGGGTTAGCTCCTACGAGCAGTACTTC. Amino acids: CSARGLASGVSSYEQYF. The chain couples TRBV20-1 to TRBJ2-7; the match to TRBD2 covers 9 bases. Losses at the gene ends were 3 bases for V and 0 bases for J; bases not matched to a gene: 12. The CDR3 has 17 residues. CDR1 and CDR2 from the germline V gene are DFQATT and SNEGSKA (reference sequence).

For this clonotype: The junction does not match germline at one end; this may be a read error. V usage is TRBV15 and J usage is TRBJ2-5, with 12 bases aligning to TRBD2. Germline CDR1 reads LNHNV; CDR2 reads YYDKDF (reference sequence). The CDR3 consists of 18 residues. The CDR3 DNA sequence: TGTGCCACCAGCAGATCGGGAGGCCTAGCGGGGGGGCTGGAGACCCAGCACTTC. It specifies CATSRSGGLAGGLETQHF.

The chain is built from TRBV27 and TRBJ2-1; no reliable D call. CDR1 and CDR2 from the germline V gene are MNHEY and SMNVEV (reference sequence). The CDR3 has 12 amino acids. The V end was cut by 4 bases, the J end by 12 bases, with 13 bases between. The CDR3 nucleotides read TGTGCCAGCAGTTCCCTCGAGACTCTGCAGTTCTTC. This sequence encodes CASSSLETLQFF.

The chain combines TRBV20-1 with TRBJ1-5, with 9 nucleotides matching TRBD1. With V trimmed by 4 bases and J by 5 bases, 9 bases remained unmatched. The germline CDR1 and CDR2 sequences are DFQATT and SNEGSKA (reference sequence). This CDR3 spans 15 amino acids. The CDR3 DNA sequence: TGCAGTGCTACTACAGCCGGGACAGGGCATCAGCCCCAGCATTTT. Its translation: CSATTAGTGHQPQHF.

The chain has TRBV24-1 and TRBJ2-3; weak D call: TRBD1 (5 bases). Deletions cut 0 bases from V and 0 bases from J, with 9 bases between. The germline V gene has CDR1 KGHDR and CDR2 SFDVKD. The CDR3 length is 16 residues. The CDR3 spells CATSDLRQGSTDTQYF. The CDR3 nucleotides are TGTGCCACCAGTGATTTGCGTCAGGGTAGCACAGATACGCAGTATTTT.

The chain is built from TRBV2 and TRBJ1-3; TRBD1 matches 8 bases. Looked up from germline, CDR1 is SNHLY and CDR2 is FYNNEI. V was pared by 7 bases and J by 0 bases, with 5 bases of the junction left unmatched. The CDR3 covers 15 residues. The CDR3 loop is CASNLRGLSGNTIYF. The CDR3 DNA reads TGTGCCAGCAACCTCAGGGGGCTCTCTGGAAACACCATATATTTT.

This clonotype was counted only a few times. The chain joins TRBV12-3 or TRBV12-4 to TRBJ1-5; the match to TRBD1 covers 9 bases. The CDR3 is made up of 16 amino acids. The V gene end was trimmed by 6 bases and the J gene end by 4 bases; junction bases not matched to a gene: 10. CDR3 amino acids: CASSQTGTGNNQPQHF. The CDR3 DNA reads as TGTGCCAGCAGCCAAACCGGGACAGGGAATAATCAGCCCCAGCATTTT.

The genes are TRBV19 and TRBJ1-1, with D possibly TRBD1 on 6 matching bases. Trimming removed 3 bases at V and 5 bases at J, with 13 bases between. Germline CDR1 and CDR2: LNHDA and SQIVND (reference sequence). This CDR3 has 14 residues. In DNA form, the CDR3 reads TGTGCCAGTAGTATTCTGGACAGCCTGACTGAAGCTTTCTTT. Amino acids: CASSILDSLTEAFF.

The rearrangement links TRBV2 to TRBJ1-1; TRBD1 matches 9 bases. There are 15 residues in the CDR3. CDR1 is SNHLY and CDR2 is FYNNEI in the germline V gene. V lost 7 bases, J lost 8 bases, and 14 bases stayed unmatched. The CDR3 region is CASTSRTGARLEAFF. CDR3 DNA sequence: TGTGCCAGCACGAGTCGGACAGGGGCACGGCTCGAAGCTTTCTTT.

This clonotype is a singleton in its sample. This sequence joins TRBV2 and TRBJ2-3; TRBD1 is a possible D gene (6 bases). The CDR3 has 15 amino acids. Trimming pared 6 bases from V and 0 bases from J, leaving 13 bases between. CDR1 SNHLY and CDR2 FYNNEI come from the germline V gene. The CDR3 sequence: CASRRRTASTDTQYF. The CDR3 coding sequence is TGTGCCAGCAGACGGAGGACAGCTAGCACAGATACGCAGTATTTT.

The chain combines TRBV27 with TRBJ2-7; D unresolved. Trimming shortened V by 2 bases and J by 0 bases, and 8 bases separated the two germline ends. CDR1 and CDR2 from the germline V gene are MNHEY and SMNVEV (reference sequence). The CDR3 contains 14 residues. CDR3 sequence (DNA): TGTGCCAGCAGTTTAAGCTATAGCTCCTACGAGCAGTACTTC. This encodes CASSLSYSSYEQYF.

V and J are TRBV7-2 and TRBJ1-1; D uncertain. Trimming shortened V by 1 base and J by 0 bases, and 6 bases separated the two germline ends. The CDR3 is 14 amino acids. Germline V CDR1 and CDR2: SGHTA, FQGNSA. CDR3: CASSLVTVNTEAFF. CDR3 coding DNA: TGTGCCAGCAGCTTAGTAACGGTGAACACTGAAGCTTTCTTT.

This chain connects TRBV19 to TRBJ1-5; D gene uncertain. Trimming stripped 6 bases from V and 2 bases from J, with 14 bases between. This CDR3 spans 15 amino acids. Germline lookup yields CDR1 LNHDA and CDR2 SQIVND (reference sequence). The CDR3 reads CASSFGGMGNQPQHF. The CDR3 nucleotides read TGTGCCAGTAGCTTCGGTGGTATGGGCAATCAGCCCCAGCATTTT.

This clonotype was seen once. The gene calls are TRBV20-1 and TRBJ2-1, with 9 positions matching TRBD2. V dropped 3 bases and J dropped 9; count of bases not matched to a gene: 12. The CDR3 has 15 residues. Germline V CDR1 and CDR2: DFQATT, SNEGSKA (reference sequence). This CDR3 reads CSASLGTSSGTEQFF. CDR3 coding DNA: TGCAGTGCTAGCCTGGGAACATCTAGCGGGACTGAGCAGTTCTTC.

This rearrangement joins TRBV7-2 to TRBJ1-1; D might be TRBD1 (5 bases). Between the trimmed V and J ends, which lost 2 bases and 11 bases, there was a span of 18 bases. Germline CDR1 and CDR2: SGHTA and FQGNSA. The CDR3 length is 14 residues. As DNA, the CDR3 is TGTGCCAGCAGCTTACGGGACGGCAGCTCTTATGCTTTCTTT. Translation: CASSLRDGSSYAFF.

The chain couples TRBV27 to TRBJ1-5; the match to TRBD1 covers 7 bases. Losses at the gene ends were 6 bases for V and 4 bases for J; bases not matched to a gene: 3. CDR1 and CDR2 from the germline V gene are MNHEY and SMNVEV (reference sequence). This CDR3 comprises 13 residues. CDR3 DNA sequence: TGTGCCAGCAGGGGACAGCTAAATCAGCCCCAGCATTTT. Its translation is CASRGQLNQPQHF.

V usage is TRBV12-5 and J usage is TRBJ2-7; TRBD1 matches 9 bases. The CDR3 covers 17 residues. Germline V gives CDR1 LGHNT, CDR2 FRNRAP. Trimming cost V 1 base and J 2 bases; bases outside gene matches: 9. CDR3 bases: TGTGCTAGTGGTTTGGCTTACAGGGGGCAATTGACCTACGAGCAGTACTTC. Encoded protein: CASGLAYRGQLTYEQYF.

V gene TRBV5-1 combines with J gene TRBJ1-2; 12 bases agree with TRBD1. The V gene end was trimmed by 2 bases and the J gene end by 6 bases; junction bases not matched to a gene: 5. There are 15 residues in the CDR3. From germline, CDR1 is SGHRS and CDR2 YFSETQ. CDR3 sequence: CASSFVGQGADGYTF. As DNA, the CDR3 is TGCGCCAGCAGCTTCGTGGGACAGGGGGCGGATGGCTACACCTTC.

V usage is TRBV19 and J usage is TRBJ2-2, with 10 bases identical to TRBD1. The CDR3 extends over 15 amino acids. CDR1 LNHDA and CDR2 SQIVND come from the germline V gene (reference sequence). Trimming removed 5 bases from V and 4 bases from J; junction bases left unmatched: 4. Here the CDR3 reads CASSAGTGVTGELFF. CDR3 sequence (DNA): TGTGCCAGTAGTGCCGGGACAGGGGTCACCGGGGAGCTGTTTTTT. Combining the CDR3 with reference TRBV19 and TRBJ2-2 gives the whole variable domain DGGITQSPKYLFRKEGQNVTLSCEQNLNHDAMYWYRQDPGQGLRLIYYSQIVNDFQKGDIAEGYSVSREKKESFPLTVTSAQKNPTAFYLCASSAGTGVTGELFFGEGSRLTVL.